This T cell receptor (beta chain) was captured in a study of blood T cell repertoires in COVID-19. Study background: The United States, Italy and Spain were the sources of the acute and convalescent COVID-19 samples.

Profiled with immunoSEQ multiplex PCR; TCRdb holds only in-frame clones, not every one. This table has approximately 120,000 clones, 69% appearing once. With 4 bases clipped from V and 8 bases from J, the junction kept 10 bases outside the gene matches. Germline assignment: CDR1 MNHEY and CDR2 SMNVEV (reference sequence). This CDR3 spans 15 amino acids. The chain uses TRBV27 and TRBJ1-4, with 7 bases lining up with TRBD1. What was sequenced was peripheral blood. The receptor comes from a woman between 70 and 85 years old with acute or convalescent COVID-19. In nucleotides, the CDR3 is TGTGCCAGCAGTTCCCAGGGGCCGACAGGGGAAAAACTGTTTTTT. It yields the protein CASSSQGPTGEKLFF.